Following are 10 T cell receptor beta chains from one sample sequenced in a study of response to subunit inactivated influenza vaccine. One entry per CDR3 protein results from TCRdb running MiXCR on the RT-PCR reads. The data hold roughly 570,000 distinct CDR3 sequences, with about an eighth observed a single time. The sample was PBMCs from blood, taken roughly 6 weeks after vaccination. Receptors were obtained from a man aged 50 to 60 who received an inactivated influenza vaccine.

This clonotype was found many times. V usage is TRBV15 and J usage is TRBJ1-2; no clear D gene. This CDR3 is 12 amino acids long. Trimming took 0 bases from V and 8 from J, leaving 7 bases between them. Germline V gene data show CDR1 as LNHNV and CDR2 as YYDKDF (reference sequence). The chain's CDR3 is CATSRDMGGYTF. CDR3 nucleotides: TGTGCCACCAGCAGAGATATGGGAGGCTACACCTTC.

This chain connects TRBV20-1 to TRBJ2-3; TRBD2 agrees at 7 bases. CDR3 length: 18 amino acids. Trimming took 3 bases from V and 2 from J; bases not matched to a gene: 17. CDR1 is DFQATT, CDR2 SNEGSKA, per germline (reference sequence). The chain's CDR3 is CSASPPPATSAFTDTQYF. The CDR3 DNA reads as TGCAGTGCTAGTCCCCCCCCCGCTACTAGCGCCTTCACAGATACGCAGTATTTT.

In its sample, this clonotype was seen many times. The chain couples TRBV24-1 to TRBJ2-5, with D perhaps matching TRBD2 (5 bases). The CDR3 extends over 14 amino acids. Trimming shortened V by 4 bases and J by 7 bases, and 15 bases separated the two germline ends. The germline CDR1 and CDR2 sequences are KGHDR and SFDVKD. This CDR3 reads CATSEGRGFGTQYF. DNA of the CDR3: TGTGCCACCAGTGAGGGGAGAGGGTTTGGGACCCAGTACTTC.

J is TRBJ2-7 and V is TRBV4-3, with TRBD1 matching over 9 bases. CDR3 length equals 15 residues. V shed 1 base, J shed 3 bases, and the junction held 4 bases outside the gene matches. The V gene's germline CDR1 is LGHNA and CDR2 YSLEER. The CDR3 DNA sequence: TGCGCCAGCAGCCAAGGGGGACAGGGCTACTACGAGCAGTACTTC. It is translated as CASSQGGQGYYEQYF.

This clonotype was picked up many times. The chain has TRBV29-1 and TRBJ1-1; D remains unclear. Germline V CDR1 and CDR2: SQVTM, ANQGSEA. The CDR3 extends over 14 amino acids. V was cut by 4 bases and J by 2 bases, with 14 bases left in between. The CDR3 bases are TGCAGCGTTGTTAACGACCGGATAAACACTGAAGCTTTCTTT. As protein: CSVVNDRINTEAFF.

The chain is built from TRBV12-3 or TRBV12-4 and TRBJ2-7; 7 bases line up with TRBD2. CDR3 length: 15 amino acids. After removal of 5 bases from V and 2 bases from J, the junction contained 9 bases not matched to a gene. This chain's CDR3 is CASSTGTTGPYEQYF. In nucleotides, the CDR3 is TGTGCCAGCAGTACCGGGACTACGGGCCCCTACGAGCAGTACTTC.

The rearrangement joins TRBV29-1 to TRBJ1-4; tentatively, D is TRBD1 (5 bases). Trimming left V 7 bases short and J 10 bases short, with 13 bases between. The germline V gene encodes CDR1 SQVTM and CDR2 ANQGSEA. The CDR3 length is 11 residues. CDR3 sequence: CSALSGGKLFF. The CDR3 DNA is TGCAGCGCCCTATCGGGGGGAAAACTGTTTTTT.

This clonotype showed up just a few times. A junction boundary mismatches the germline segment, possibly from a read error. DNA of the CDR3: TGTGCCAGCAGCTTAGGTCAGGGAATAGGTGGCTACACCTTC. It encodes CASSLGQGIGGYTF. This chain links TRBV12-3 or TRBV12-4 with TRBJ1-2; weak D call: TRBD1 (5 bases). The CDR3 length is 14 residues.

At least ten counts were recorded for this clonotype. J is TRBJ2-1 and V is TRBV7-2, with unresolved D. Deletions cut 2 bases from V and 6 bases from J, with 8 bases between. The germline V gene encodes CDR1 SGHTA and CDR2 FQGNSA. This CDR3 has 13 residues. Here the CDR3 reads CASSLIRINEQFF. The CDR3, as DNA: TGTGCCAGCAGCTTAATCCGAATCAATGAGCAGTTCTTC.

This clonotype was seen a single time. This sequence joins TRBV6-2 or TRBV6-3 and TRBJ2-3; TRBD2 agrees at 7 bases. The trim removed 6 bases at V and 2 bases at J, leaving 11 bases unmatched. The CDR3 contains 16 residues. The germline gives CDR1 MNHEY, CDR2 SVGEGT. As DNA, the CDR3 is TGTGCCAGCAGCTACGACGGACTAGTCTCCACAGATACGCAGTATTTT. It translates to CASSYDGLVSTDTQYF.